These 25 T cell receptor beta chains were sequenced from one sample in a study of cytomegalovirus exposure and HLA in healthy donors. In the PCR, 60 Vbeta and 13 Jbeta primers were used. Produced via immunoSEQ multiplex PCR; TCRdb's table is partial and in-frame only. Altogether some 130,000 clones are present, 75% to 85% being singletons, with the ten largest covering roughly 3.5%. Sequencing input: PBMCs. The receptors shown here come from a male donor in good health and CMV-seronegative.

The V gene is TRBV5-1, the J gene TRBJ2-2; a weak D match, TRBD2 (6 bases). V lost 3 bases and J lost 2, with 17 bases in between. The CDR3 has 17 residues. Germline values: CDR1 SGHRS, CDR2 YFSETQ. CDR3 DNA sequence: TGCGCCAGCAGCTCGGGTCCGGGGCGGGACAACACCGGGGAGCTGTTTTTT. Residues: CASSSGPGRDNTGELFF.

This chain uses TRBV7-9 with TRBJ2-7, with a tentative D call TRBD2 (5 bases). V lost 5 bases to trimming and J lost 6 bases, with 11 bases between them. CDR3 size: 12 residues. The germline V gene encodes CDR1 SEHNR and CDR2 FQNEAQ (reference sequence). CDR3 nucleotide sequence: TGTGCCAGCAGCCCGGGATTGGGCGAGCAGTACTTC. The encoded protein is CASSPGLGEQYF.

This clone turned up a few times. The chain employs TRBV15 and TRBJ1-3, with D perhaps matching TRBD1 (5 bases). Germline V gene data show CDR1 as LNHNV and CDR2 as YYDKDF (reference sequence). The CDR3 contains 17 residues. V was clipped by 5 bases and J by 0 bases, with 17 bases between them. The CDR3 is CATSDPTAIYSGNTIYF. For the CDR3, the DNA is TGTGCCACCAGCGACCCGACAGCCATATACTCTGGAAACACCATATATTTT.

This clone was detected a few times. J is TRBJ1-6 and V is TRBV6-1; maybe TRBD1 (5 bases). Between the trimmed V and J ends, which lost 6 bases and 3 bases, there was a span of 12 bases. Germline loops: CDR1 MNHNS, CDR2 SASEGT. The CDR3 runs 15 residues. CDR3 sequence reads: CASSSGPDYNSPLHF. The DNA of the CDR3 is TGTGCCAGCAGCTCAGGGCCTGACTATAATTCACCCCTCCACTTT.

V is TRBV18 and J is TRBJ2-7, with 9 bases matching TRBD1. The germline V gene encodes CDR1 KGHSH and CDR2 LQKENI. This CDR3 has 15 amino acids. V shed 1 base and J 7 bases; nucleotides not matched to a gene: 8. This CDR3 is CASSPLRTGEEEQYF. The CDR3 DNA sequence: TGTGCCAGCTCACCACTCAGGACAGGGGAAGAAGAGCAGTACTTC.

The chain is built from TRBV7-9 and TRBJ2-2; TRBD2 is a possible D gene (6 bases). The CDR3 is made up of 17 amino acids. V gave up 0 bases and J gave up 6 bases, with 17 bases separating them. The V gene's germline CDR1 is SEHNR and CDR2 FQNEAQ (reference sequence). The CDR3 protein is CASSLASGGARAGELFF. Here the CDR3 DNA reads TGTGCCAGCAGCTTAGCCTCCGGAGGGGCGCGGGCCGGGGAGCTGTTTTTT. Combining the CDR3 with reference TRBV7-9 and TRBJ2-2 gives the whole variable domain DTGVSQNPRHKITKRGQNVTFRCDPISEHNRLYWYRQTLGQGPEFLTYFQNEAQLEKSRLLSDRFSAERPKGSFSTLEIQRTEQGDSAMYLCASSLASGGARAGELFFGEGSRLTVL.

The chain joins TRBV10-3 to TRBJ1-6; 9 bases agree with TRBD1. CDR3 length: 15 amino acids. J lost 4 bases, V lost 4 bases, and 2 bases had no gene match. The germline gives CDR1 ENHRY, CDR2 SYGVKD. CDR3 region: CAISAGQGYNSPLHF. DNA of the CDR3: TGTGCCATCAGTGCGGGACAGGGTTATAATTCACCCCTCCACTTT.

The V and J genes are TRBV29-1 and TRBJ2-7, with TRBD2 as a possible D gene (5 bases). V was trimmed by 0 bases and J by 2 bases, leaving 11 bases between them. Germline CDR1 is SQVTM and CDR2 is ANQGSEA. The CDR3 covers 14 residues. CDR3 in amino acids: CSVEDLGETYEQYF. The CDR3 DNA reads as TGCAGCGTTGAAGATCTCGGGGAAACCTACGAGCAGTACTTC.

This clone has a handful of counts. The genes are TRBV15 and TRBJ2-3, with D hard to call. Trimming cost V 1 base and J 1 base, with 9 bases left between them. CDR1 is LNHNV, CDR2 YYDKDF, per germline (reference sequence). CDR3 length equals 15 residues. DNA for the CDR3: TGTGCCACCAGCAGAGCCCCGGCGGGCACAGATACGCAGTATTTT. Translating gives CATSRAPAGTDTQYF.

The gene calls are TRBV7-2 and TRBJ2-2, with D possibly TRBD2 on 6 matching bases. Germline CDR1 SGHTA, CDR2 FQGNSA. With 0 bases removed from V and 3 bases from J, the gap between germline ends came to 8 bases. This CDR3 contains 15 residues. The CDR3 protein is CASSLARGDTGELFF. CDR3 nucleotides: TGTGCCAGCAGCTTAGCGCGGGGTGACACCGGGGAGCTGTTTTTT.

This clone was picked up a small number of times. The chain couples TRBV7-8 to TRBJ2-6, with D possibly TRBD1 on 6 matching bases. V was trimmed by 5 bases and J by 0 bases, leaving 11 bases between them. This CDR3 spans 16 amino acids. CDR1 is SGHVS, CDR2 FQNEAQ, per germline. CDR3 coding DNA: TGTGCCAGCAGCGAGCAAGGGGGCTCTGGGGCCAACGTCCTGACTTTC. This encodes CASSEQGGSGANVLTF.

The chain uses TRBV6-5 and TRBJ1-3; D gene unclear. CDR1 MNHEY and CDR2 SVGAGI come from the germline V gene. The CDR3 sequence is 14 residues long. V lost 6 bases, J lost 1 base, and 10 bases lay in between. In DNA, the CDR3 is TGTGCCAGCAGGCCGCCGAGATCTGGAAACACCATATATTTT. This codes for CASRPPRSGNTIYF.

The chain carries TRBV15 and TRBJ2-1; TRBD1 matches 11 bases. Trimming at V came to 5 bases and at J to 6 bases, leaving 15 bases not matched to a gene. The CDR3 covers 18 residues. CDR1 is LNHNV and CDR2 is YYDKDF in the germline V gene (reference sequence). CDR3 protein: CATSGFPRGQGGVNEQFF. The DNA of the CDR3 is TGTGCCACCAGCGGATTTCCAAGGGGACAGGGGGGAGTCAATGAGCAGTTCTTC.

The CDR3 here is CAIEGRTDTQYF. The DNA for the CDR3 is TGTGCCATAGAGGGGAGGACAGATACGCAGTATTTT. The chain has TRBV28 and TRBJ2-3; tentative D call: TRBD2 (6 bases). Looked up from germline, CDR1 is MDHEN and CDR2 is SYDVKM. Trimming stripped 10 bases from V and 3 bases from J, with 11 bases between. The CDR3 totals 12 residues.

V is TRBV6-5 and J is TRBJ1-6, with a weak D call TRBD1 (5 bases). Trimming shortened V by 2 bases and J by 5 bases, and 7 bases separated the two germline ends. The CDR3 runs to 14 residues. Per the germline V gene, CDR1 is MNHEY and CDR2 is SVGAGI. This CDR3 is CASSYARDNSPLHF. As DNA, the CDR3 is TGTGCCAGCAGTTACGCCAGGGATAATTCACCCCTCCACTTT.

V gene TRBV27 combines with J gene TRBJ2-5; D tentatively reads TRBD1 or TRBD2 (5 bases each). The J call may be in error: the DNA end matches TRBJ2-7 better. Germline CDR1 MNHEY, CDR2 SMNVEV (reference sequence). The CDR3 totals 14 residues. Here the CDR3 reads CASSPFGGSYEQYF. The CDR3 DNA is TGTGCCAGCAGTCCCTTTGGGGGCTCCTACGAGCAGTACTTC.

The CDR3 protein is CASSLGPGNYGYTF. CDR3 nucleotide sequence: TGTGCCAGCAGCTTAGGGCCGGGGAACTATGGCTACACCTTC. The chain is built from TRBV7-2 and TRBJ1-2; D is uncertain. CDR3 length equals 14 residues. Germline CDR1 reads SGHTA; CDR2 reads FQGNSA. Trimming stripped 1 base from V and 2 bases from J, with 8 bases between.

V is TRBV9 and J is TRBJ1-1, with TRBD1 matching 9 bases. The CDR3 is made up of 16 amino acids. Trimming cost V 3 bases and J 5 bases; bases outside gene matches: 11. Germline V lookup: CDR1 SGDLS, CDR2 YYNGEE. CDR3 amino acids: CASSAPGQGSRTEAFF. As DNA, the CDR3 is TGTGCCAGCAGCGCACCGGGACAGGGTAGTCGGACTGAAGCTTTCTTT.

V is TRBV4-2 and J is TRBJ1-4; D is perhaps TRBD1 (5 bases). Trimming pared 0 bases from V and 11 bases from J, leaving 16 bases between. The CDR3 sequence is 15 residues long. Germline CDR1 reads LGHNA; CDR2 reads YNFKEQ. The CDR3, as DNA: TGTGCCAGCAGCCAAGATACCCAGTCCGGGGGTAAACTGTTTTTT. Amino acids: CASSQDTQSGGKLFF.

This chain connects TRBV30 to TRBJ1-4; perhaps TRBD1 as D (5 bases). Germline CDR1 and CDR2: GTSNPN and SVGIG (reference sequence). Trimming stripped 0 bases from V and 5 bases from J, with 13 bases between. This CDR3 has 15 amino acids. The chain's CDR3 is CAWSVAGTWNEKLFF. The CDR3 coding sequence is TGTGCCTGGAGTGTAGCGGGGACCTGGAATGAAAAACTGTTTTTT.

V usage is TRBV5-1 and J usage is TRBJ1-6; D is undetermined. CDR1 and CDR2 from the germline V gene are SGHRS and YFSETQ. There are 15 residues in the CDR3. V was cut by 1 base and J by 7 bases, with 12 bases left in between. Here the CDR3 reads CASSLLTGGNSPLHF. In DNA, the CDR3 is TGCGCCAGCAGCTTGCTTACTGGCGGGAATTCACCCCTCCACTTT.

The chain carries TRBV5-8 and TRBJ2-3; 9 positions match TRBD2. V was pared by 0 bases and J by 5 bases, with 7 bases of the junction left unmatched. Germline loops: CDR1 SGHTS, CDR2 YDEGEE. The CDR3 has 16 amino acids. CDR3 sequence reads: CASSLEAGGRGDTQYF. The DNA for the CDR3 is TGTGCCAGCAGCTTGGAGGCGGGGGGGCGTGGAGATACGCAGTATTTT.

As to this clone: A read error may produce the germline difference seen at one junction end. The CDR3 nucleotides are TGTTCCAGCAGCTTAGTGGGAGACTATGGCTACACCTTC. This encodes CSSSLVGDYGYTF. The V and J genes are TRBV7-9 and TRBJ1-2; D uncertain. From germline, CDR1 is SEHNR and CDR2 FQNEAQ (reference sequence). The CDR3 loop spans 13 amino acids.

CDR3 coding DNA: TGTGCCAGCAGTCAAGGGGGACGAGGGTACAATGAGCAGTTCTTC. This encodes CASSQGGRGYNEQFF. The J gene is TRBJ2-1, the V gene TRBV27, with D possibly matching TRBD1 (6 bases). Germline loops: CDR1 MNHEY, CDR2 SMNVEV (reference sequence). The CDR3 loop spans 15 amino acids. Trimming removed 5 bases from V and 4 bases from J, with 15 bases in between.

The gene calls are TRBV9 and TRBJ1-5, with a tentative D call TRBD1 (6 bases). The CDR3 contains 15 residues. Between the trimmed V and J ends, which lost 4 bases and 4 bases, there was a span of 15 bases. Looked up from germline, CDR1 is SGDLS and CDR2 is YYNGEE. The CDR3 DNA sequence: TGTGCCAGCAGCCTATCTCCTGACAGGAATCAGCCCCAGCATTTT. This translates into CASSLSPDRNQPQHF.